This T cell receptor beta chain was sequenced for a study of blood T cells in healthy people across ages. Study-wide findings and caveats: Diversity was estimated from one million T cells, and these estimates were considered underestimates.

This clonotype was picked up many times. What it binds is unknown. A J-beta primer mix and a sample-barcoded 5' primer were used in a second PCR of about 7 to 12 cycles. MiXCR, applied by TCRdb to the 5' RACE reads, yields one record per CDR3 protein. The sample yields roughly 680,000 distinct CDR3 sequences, about 50% seen once. This TCR came from a woman older than 75 in good health. Sequences were obtained from blood.

The CDR3 sequence is CASNRGPTGSNQPQHF. The DNA for the CDR3 is TGTGCCAGCAATCGTGGACCGACGGGAAGCAATCAGCCCCAGCATTTT. The chain couples TRBV28 to TRBJ1-5; no clear D gene. Trimming pared 7 bases from V and 1 base from J, leaving 17 bases between. Per germline, CDR1 MDHEN and CDR2 SYDVKM. This CDR3 is 16 amino acids long.